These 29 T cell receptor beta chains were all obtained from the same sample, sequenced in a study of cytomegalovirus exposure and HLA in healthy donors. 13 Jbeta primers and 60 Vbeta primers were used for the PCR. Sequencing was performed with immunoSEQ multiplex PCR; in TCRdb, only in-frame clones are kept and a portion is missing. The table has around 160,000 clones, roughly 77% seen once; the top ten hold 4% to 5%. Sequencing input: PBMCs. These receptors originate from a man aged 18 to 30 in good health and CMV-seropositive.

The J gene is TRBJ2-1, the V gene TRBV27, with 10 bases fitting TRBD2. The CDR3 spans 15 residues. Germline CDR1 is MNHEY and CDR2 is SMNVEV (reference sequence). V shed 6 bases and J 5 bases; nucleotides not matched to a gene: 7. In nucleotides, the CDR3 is TGTGCCAGCAGGGTAGCGGGGGGTTTACACAATGAGCAGTTCTTC. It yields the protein CASRVAGGLHNEQFF.

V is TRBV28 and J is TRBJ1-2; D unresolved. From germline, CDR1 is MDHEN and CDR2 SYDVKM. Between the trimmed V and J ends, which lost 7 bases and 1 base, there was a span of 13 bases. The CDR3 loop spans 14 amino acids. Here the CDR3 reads CASTLSAVNYGYTF. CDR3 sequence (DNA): TGTGCCAGCACCCTGAGCGCTGTTAACTATGGCTACACCTTC.

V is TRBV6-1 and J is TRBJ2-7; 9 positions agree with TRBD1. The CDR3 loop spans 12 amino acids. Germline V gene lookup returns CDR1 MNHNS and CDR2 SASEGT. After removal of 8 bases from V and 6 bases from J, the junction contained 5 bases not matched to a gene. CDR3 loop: CASRQGVLEQYV. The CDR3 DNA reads TGTGCCAGCCGACAGGGGGTTCTCGAGCAGTACGTC.

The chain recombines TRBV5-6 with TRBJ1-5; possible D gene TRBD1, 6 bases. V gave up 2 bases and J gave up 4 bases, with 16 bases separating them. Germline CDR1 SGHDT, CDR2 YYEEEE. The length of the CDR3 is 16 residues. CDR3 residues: CASSFWTDRTNQPQHF. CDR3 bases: TGTGCCAGCAGCTTCTGGACAGATCGGACGAATCAGCCCCAGCATTTT. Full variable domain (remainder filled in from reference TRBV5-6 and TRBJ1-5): DAGVTQSPTHLIKTRGQQVTLRCSPKSGHDTVSWYQQALGQGPQFIFQYYEEEERQRGNFPDRFSGHQFPNYSSELNVNALLLGDSALYLCASSFWTDRTNQPQHFGDGTRLSIL.

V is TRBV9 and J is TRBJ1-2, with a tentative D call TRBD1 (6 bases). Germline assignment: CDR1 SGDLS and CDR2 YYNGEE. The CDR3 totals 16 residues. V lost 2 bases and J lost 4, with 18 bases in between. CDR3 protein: CASSVGVAGERYGYTF. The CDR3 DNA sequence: TGTGCCAGCAGCGTGGGCGTGGCAGGGGAGCGCTATGGCTACACCTTC.

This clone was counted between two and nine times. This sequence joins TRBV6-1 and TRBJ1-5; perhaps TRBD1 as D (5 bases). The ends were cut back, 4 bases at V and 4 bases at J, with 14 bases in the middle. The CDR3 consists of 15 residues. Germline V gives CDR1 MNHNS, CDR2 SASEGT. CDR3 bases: TGTGCCAGCAGTGTCTTTGCGGGACCTAATCAGCCCCAGCATTTT. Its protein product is CASSVFAGPNQPQHF.

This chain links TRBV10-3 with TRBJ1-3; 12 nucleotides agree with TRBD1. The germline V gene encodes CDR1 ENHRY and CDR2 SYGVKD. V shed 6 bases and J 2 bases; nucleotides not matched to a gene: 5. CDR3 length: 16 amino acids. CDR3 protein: CAISDGDRGPGNTIYF. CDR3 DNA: TGTGCCATCAGCGATGGGGACAGGGGGCCTGGAAACACCATATATTTT.

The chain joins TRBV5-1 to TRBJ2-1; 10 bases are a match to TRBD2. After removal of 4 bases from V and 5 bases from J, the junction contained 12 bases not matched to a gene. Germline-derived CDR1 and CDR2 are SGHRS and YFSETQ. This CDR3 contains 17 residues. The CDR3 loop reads CASSPEAGTSADNEQFF. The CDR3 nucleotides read TGCGCCAGCAGCCCGGAGGCCGGGACTAGCGCAGACAATGAGCAGTTCTTC.

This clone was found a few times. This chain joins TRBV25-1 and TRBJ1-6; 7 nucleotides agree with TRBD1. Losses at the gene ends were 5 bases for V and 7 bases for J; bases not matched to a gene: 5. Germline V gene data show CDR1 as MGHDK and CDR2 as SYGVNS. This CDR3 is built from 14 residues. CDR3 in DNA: TGTGCCAGCAGTCAGACAGGGAGGAATTCACCCCTCCACTTT. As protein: CASSQTGRNSPLHF.

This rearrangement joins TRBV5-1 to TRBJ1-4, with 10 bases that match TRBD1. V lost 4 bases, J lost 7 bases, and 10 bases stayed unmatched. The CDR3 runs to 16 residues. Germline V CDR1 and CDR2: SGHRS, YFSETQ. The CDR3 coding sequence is TGCGCCAGCAGCACCCGGGCGGGACAGGGGTCTGAAAAACTGTTTTTT. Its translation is CASSTRAGQGSEKLFF.

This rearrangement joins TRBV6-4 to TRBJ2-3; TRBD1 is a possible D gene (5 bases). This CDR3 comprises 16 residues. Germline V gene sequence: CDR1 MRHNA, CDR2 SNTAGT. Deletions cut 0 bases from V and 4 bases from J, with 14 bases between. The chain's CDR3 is CASSDSGRWGPDTQYF. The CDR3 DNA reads TGTGCCAGCAGTGACTCCGGACGGTGGGGCCCAGATACGCAGTATTTT.

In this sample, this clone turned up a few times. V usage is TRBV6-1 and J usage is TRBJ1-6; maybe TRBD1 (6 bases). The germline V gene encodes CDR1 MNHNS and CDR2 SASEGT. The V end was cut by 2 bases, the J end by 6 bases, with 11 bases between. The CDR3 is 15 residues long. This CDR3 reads CASSERGKGNSPLHF. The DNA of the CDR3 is TGTGCCAGCAGTGAAAGGGGGAAAGGTAATTCACCCCTCCACTTT.

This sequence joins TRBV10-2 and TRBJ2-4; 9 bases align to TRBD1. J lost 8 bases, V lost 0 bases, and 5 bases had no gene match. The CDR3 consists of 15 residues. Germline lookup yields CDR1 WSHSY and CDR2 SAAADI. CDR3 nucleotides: TGCGCCAGCAGTGAGTCGTGGACAGGGGAGGACATTCAGTACTTC. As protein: CASSESWTGEDIQYF.

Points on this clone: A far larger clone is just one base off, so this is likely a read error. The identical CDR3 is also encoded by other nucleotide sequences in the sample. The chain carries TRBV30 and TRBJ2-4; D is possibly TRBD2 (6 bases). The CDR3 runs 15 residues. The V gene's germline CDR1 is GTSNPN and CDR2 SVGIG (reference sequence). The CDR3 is CAWSVRGTTKNIQYF. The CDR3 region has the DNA TGTGCCTGGAGTGTACGGGGGACGACAAAAAACATTCAGTATTTC.

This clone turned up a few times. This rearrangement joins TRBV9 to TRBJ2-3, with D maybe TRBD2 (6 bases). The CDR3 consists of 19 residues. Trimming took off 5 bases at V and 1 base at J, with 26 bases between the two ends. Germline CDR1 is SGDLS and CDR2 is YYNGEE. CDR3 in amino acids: CASSRRGSGLITRTDTQYF. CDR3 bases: TGTGCCAGCAGTCGTAGAGGTAGCGGCCTAATAACTCGCACAGATACGCAGTATTTT.

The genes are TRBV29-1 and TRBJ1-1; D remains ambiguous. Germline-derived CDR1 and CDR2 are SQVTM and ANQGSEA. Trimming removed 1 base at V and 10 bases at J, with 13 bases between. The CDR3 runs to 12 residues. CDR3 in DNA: TGCAGCGTTGAAGTAGGTGGCCAGGCAGCTTTCTTT. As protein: CSVEVGGQAAFF. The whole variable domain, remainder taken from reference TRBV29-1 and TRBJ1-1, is SAVISQKPSRDICQRGTSLTIQCQVDSQVTMMFWYRQQPGQSLTLIATANQGSEATYESGFVIDKFPISRPNLTFSTLTVSNMSPEDSSIYLCSVEVGGQAAFFGQGTRLTVV.

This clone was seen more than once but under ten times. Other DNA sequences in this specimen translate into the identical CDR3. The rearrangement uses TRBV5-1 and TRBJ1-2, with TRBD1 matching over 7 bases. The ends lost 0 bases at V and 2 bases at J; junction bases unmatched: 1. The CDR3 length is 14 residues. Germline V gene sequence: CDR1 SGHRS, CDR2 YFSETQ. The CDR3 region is CASSLGDRNYGYTF. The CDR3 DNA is TGCGCCAGCAGCTTGGGGGACAGAAACTATGGCTACACCTTC.

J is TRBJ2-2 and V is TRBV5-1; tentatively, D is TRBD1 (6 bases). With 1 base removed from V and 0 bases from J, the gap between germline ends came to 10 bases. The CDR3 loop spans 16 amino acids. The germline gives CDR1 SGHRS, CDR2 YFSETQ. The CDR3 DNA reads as TGCGCCAGCAGCTTGACACAGGGAGCGAACACCGGGGAGCTGTTTTTT. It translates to CASSLTQGANTGELFF.

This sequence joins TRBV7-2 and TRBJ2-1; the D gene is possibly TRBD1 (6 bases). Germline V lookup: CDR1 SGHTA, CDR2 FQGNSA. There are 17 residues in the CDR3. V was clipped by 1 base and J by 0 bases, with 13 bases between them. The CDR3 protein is CASSLGGQQSSYNEQFF. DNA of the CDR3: TGTGCCAGCAGCTTAGGAGGACAGCAAAGCTCCTACAATGAGCAGTTCTTC.

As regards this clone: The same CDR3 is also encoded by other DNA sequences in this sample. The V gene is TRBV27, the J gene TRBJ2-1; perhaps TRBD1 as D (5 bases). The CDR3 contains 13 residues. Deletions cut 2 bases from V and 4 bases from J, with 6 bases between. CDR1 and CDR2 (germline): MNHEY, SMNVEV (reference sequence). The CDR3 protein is CASSLGAYNEQFF. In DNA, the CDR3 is TGTGCCAGCAGTTTAGGGGCGTACAATGAGCAGTTCTTC.

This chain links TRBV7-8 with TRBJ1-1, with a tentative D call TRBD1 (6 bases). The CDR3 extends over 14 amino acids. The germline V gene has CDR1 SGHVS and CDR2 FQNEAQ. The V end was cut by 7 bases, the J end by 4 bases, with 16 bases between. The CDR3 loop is CASTRFMGATEAFF. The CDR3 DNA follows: TGTGCCAGCACCCGGTTTATGGGGGCCACTGAAGCTTTCTTT. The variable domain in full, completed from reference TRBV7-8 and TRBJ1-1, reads GAGVSQSPRYKVAKRGQDVALRCDPISGHVSLFWYQQALGQGPEFLTYFQNEAQLDKSGLPSDRFFAERPEGSVSTLKIQRTQQEDSAVYLCASTRFMGATEAFFGQGTRLTVV.

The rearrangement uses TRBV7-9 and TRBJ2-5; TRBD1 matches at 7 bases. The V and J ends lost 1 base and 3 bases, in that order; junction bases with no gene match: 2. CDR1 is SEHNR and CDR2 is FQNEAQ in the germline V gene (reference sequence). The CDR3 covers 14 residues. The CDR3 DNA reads TGTGCCAGCAGCTTAGTGACAGGGAAAGAGACCCAGTACTTC. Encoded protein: CASSLVTGKETQYF.

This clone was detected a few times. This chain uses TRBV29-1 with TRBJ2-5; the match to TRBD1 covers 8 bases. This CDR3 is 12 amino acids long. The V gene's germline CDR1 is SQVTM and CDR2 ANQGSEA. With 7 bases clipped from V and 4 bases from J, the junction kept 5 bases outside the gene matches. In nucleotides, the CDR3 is TGCAGCGGCACAGGGGGGAGAGAGACCCAGTACTTC. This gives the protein CSGTGGRETQYF.

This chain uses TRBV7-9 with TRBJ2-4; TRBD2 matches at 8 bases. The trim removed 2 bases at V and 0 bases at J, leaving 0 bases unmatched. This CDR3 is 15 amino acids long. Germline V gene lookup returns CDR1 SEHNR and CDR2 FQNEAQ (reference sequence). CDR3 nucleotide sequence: TGTGCCAGCAGCTTACTAGCGGGAGCCAAAAACATTCAGTACTTC. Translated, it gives CASSLLAGAKNIQYF.

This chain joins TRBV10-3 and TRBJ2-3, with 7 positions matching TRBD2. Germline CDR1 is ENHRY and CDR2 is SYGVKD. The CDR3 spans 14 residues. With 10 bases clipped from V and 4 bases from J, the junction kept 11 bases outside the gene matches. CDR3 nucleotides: TGTGCCACACGGGACTACACCTCTTCAGATACGCAGTATTTT. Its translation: CATRDYTSSDTQYF.

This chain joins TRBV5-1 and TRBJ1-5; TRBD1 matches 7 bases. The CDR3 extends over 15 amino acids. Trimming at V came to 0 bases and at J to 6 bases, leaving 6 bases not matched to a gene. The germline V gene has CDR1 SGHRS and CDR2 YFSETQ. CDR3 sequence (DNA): TGCGCCAGCAGCTTGGAGGGGCAGGGGGGTCAGCCCCAGCATTTT. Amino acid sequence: CASSLEGQGGQPQHF.

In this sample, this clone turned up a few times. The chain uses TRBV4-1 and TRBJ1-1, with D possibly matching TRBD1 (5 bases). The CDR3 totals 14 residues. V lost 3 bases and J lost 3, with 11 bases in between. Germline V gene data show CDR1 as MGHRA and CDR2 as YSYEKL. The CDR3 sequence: CASSHPGLDTEAFF. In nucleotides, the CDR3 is TGCGCCAGCAGCCACCCAGGGTTGGACACTGAAGCTTTCTTT.

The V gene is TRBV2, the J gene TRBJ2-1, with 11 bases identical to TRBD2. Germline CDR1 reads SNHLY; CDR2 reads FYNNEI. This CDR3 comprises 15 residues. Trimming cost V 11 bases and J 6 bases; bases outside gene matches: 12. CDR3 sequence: CAGSGRAQIGNEQFF. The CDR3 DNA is TGTGCCGGTAGCGGGAGGGCCCAAATTGGCAATGAGCAGTTCTTC.

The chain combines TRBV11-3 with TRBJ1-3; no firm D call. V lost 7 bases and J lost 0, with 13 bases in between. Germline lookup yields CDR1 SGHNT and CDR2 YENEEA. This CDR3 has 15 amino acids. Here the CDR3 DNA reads TGTGCCAGCACCAAAGGGAGGGCCTCTGGAAACACCATATATTTT. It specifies CASTKGRASGNTIYF.